The 28 T cell receptor beta chains given below trace back to one sample, sequenced in a study of OX40 agonist ivuxolimab in advanced cancers. The method was immunoSEQ multiplex PCR; TCRdb's version includes in-frame clones alone and lacks a portion of them. Altogether tens of thousands of clones are present, about 81% being singletons, with the ten largest covering approximately 1.6%. The source was CD4+ or CD8+ T cells sorted from blood, collected in a trial of the OX40 agonist ivuxolimab. The receptors derive from an adult with an advanced solid tumor such as melanoma, head and neck, liver or kidney cancer.

The gene calls are TRBV4-2 and TRBJ1-5; maybe TRBD1 (6 bases). V lost 4 bases and J lost 2, with 12 bases in between. The CDR3 has 15 amino acids. CDR1 and CDR2 from the germline V gene are LGHNA and YNFKEQ. Here the CDR3 reads CASSLGGAGNQPQHF. CDR3 DNA: TGTGCCAGCAGCCTCGGGGGCGCAGGCAATCAGCCCCAGCATTTT.

This clone was recorded only once. The chain recombines TRBV11-3 with TRBJ2-1; 8 nucleotides line up with TRBD2. The V gene end was trimmed by 4 bases and the J gene end by 0 bases; junction bases not matched to a gene: 5. The CDR3 has 16 residues. CDR1 SGHNT and CDR2 YENEEA come from the germline V gene. The CDR3 nucleotides read TGTGCCAGCAGCTCGACTAGCGCGCTCTCCTACAATGAGCAGTTCTTC. It specifies CASSSTSALSYNEQFF.

The rearrangement joins TRBV29-1 to TRBJ2-7; TRBD2 matches 8 bases. Germline V gene sequence: CDR1 SQVTM, CDR2 ANQGSEA. With V trimmed by 0 bases and J by 6 bases, 10 bases remained unmatched. The CDR3 extends over 15 amino acids. CDR3 loop: CSVEDRISGNSEQYF. CDR3 bases: TGCAGCGTTGAAGATCGGATTAGCGGGAATAGCGAGCAGTACTTC.

The V call is TRBV2, the J call TRBJ2-1; a possible D gene is TRBD2 (5 bases). This CDR3 spans 13 amino acids. Trimming took off 4 bases at V and 6 bases at J, with 10 bases between the two ends. The V gene's germline CDR1 is SNHLY and CDR2 FYNNEI. CDR3 sequence reads: CASSGGSSNEQFF. The CDR3 bases are TGTGCCAGCAGTGGCGGGTCGTCCAATGAGCAGTTCTTC.

Remarks on this clone: Sequence at one end of the junction differs from germline and may be a read error. CDR3 sequence (DNA): TGTGCCAGCAGCCCAAAGCGGGGACAGGTGAACTTC. This codes for CASSPKRGQVNF. The chain links TRBV11-3 to TRBJ2-4, with a weak D call TRBD1 (8 bases). Per germline, CDR1 SGHNT and CDR2 YENEEA. The CDR3 length is 12 residues.

The chain has TRBV19 and TRBJ2-1; D is unclear. The germline V and J ends were trimmed by 4 bases and 7 bases, with 5 bases remaining between them. Per the germline V gene, CDR1 is LNHDA and CDR2 is SQIVND (reference sequence). CDR3 length: 11 residues. The CDR3 is CASSTFNEQFF. The CDR3 DNA sequence: TGTGCCAGTAGTACCTTTAATGAGCAGTTCTTC.

CDR3 DNA: TGTGCCAGCAGTTACTCCCGGGAGCGAGATACGCAGTATTTT. It codes for CASSYSRERDTQYF. V and J are TRBV6-5 and TRBJ2-3; the D gene is possibly TRBD2 (6 bases). The CDR3 totals 14 residues. Germline CDR1 MNHEY, CDR2 SVGAGI. V was pared by 0 bases and J by 5 bases, with 9 bases between.

This clone is medium-sized. V and J are TRBV19 and TRBJ2-7; tentatively, D is TRBD1 (6 bases). V lost 6 bases, J lost 2 bases, and 20 bases lay in between. The CDR3 sequence is 16 residues long. CDR1 is LNHDA, CDR2 SQIVND, per germline (reference sequence). This CDR3 is CASSRGRRTEPYEQYF. The DNA for the CDR3 is TGTGCCAGTAGCAGGGGTCGTCGGACCGAACCCTACGAGCAGTACTTC.

This clone has more than one count but fewer than ten. CDR3 sequence reads: CASSPIRRGGRGSYNEQFF. As DNA, the CDR3 is TGTGCCAGCAGCCCAATCAGGCGGGGCGGGAGAGGGTCCTACAATGAGCAGTTCTTC. The chain combines TRBV11-2 with TRBJ2-1, with TRBD2 matching 7 bases. The CDR3 runs to 19 residues. Germline trimming cut 5 bases from V and 1 base from J; bases unmatched to any gene: 17. Germline V CDR1 and CDR2: SGHAT, FQNNGV.

The chain employs TRBV29-1 and TRBJ2-5, with a tentative D call TRBD2 (6 bases). The V end lost 3 bases, the J end lost 7 bases, and 9 bases lay between the germline ends. CDR1 and CDR2 (germline): SQVTM, ANQGSEA. There are 11 residues in the CDR3. The CDR3: CSVEGGGTQYF. The CDR3 DNA sequence: TGCAGCGTTGAGGGAGGTGGGACCCAGTACTTC. Combining the CDR3 with reference TRBV29-1 and TRBJ2-5 gives the whole variable domain SAVISQKPSRDICQRGTSLTIQCQVDSQVTMMFWYRQQPGQSLTLIATANQGSEATYESGFVIDKFPISRPNLTFSTLTVSNMSPEDSSIYLCSVEGGGTQYFGPGTRLLVL.

The chain carries TRBV5-1 and TRBJ2-6; tentative D call: TRBD2 (5 bases). Germline CDR1 and CDR2: SGHRS and YFSETQ. CDR3 length: 16 amino acids. Trimming took 3 bases from V and 2 from J, leaving 12 bases between them. The CDR3 nucleotides are TGCGCCAGCAGCTCACTGACGGGGACTGGGGCCAACGTCCTGACTTTC. Its translation is CASSSLTGTGANVLTF.

The chain is built from TRBV7-9 and TRBJ2-3; possible D gene TRBD1, 6 bases. V lost 6 bases and J 6 bases, leaving 16 bases between the germline ends. The CDR3 is 14 amino acids. Germline V gene data show CDR1 as SEHNR and CDR2 as FQNEAQ (reference sequence). Here the CDR3 reads CASSPDSVMDTQYF. CDR3 sequence (DNA): TGTGCCAGCAGTCCGGACAGCGTCATGGATACGCAGTATTTT.

V and J are TRBV6-5 and TRBJ2-3, with D hard to call. This CDR3 has 15 residues. V lost 0 bases and J 6 bases, leaving 13 bases between the germline ends. Germline CDR1 reads MNHEY; CDR2 reads SVGAGI. CDR3 sequence: CASSYSGAPGDTQYF. The CDR3 DNA sequence: TGTGCCAGCAGTTACTCGGGCGCGCCTGGGGATACGCAGTATTTT.

The chain is built from TRBV28 and TRBJ2-7; 9 bases match TRBD1. Germline-derived CDR1 and CDR2 are MDHEN and SYDVKM. V was clipped by 5 bases and J by 5 bases; unmatched bases: 10. This CDR3 has 15 residues. The CDR3 nucleotides read TGTGCCAGCAGTAGCGAGGGACAGGGAGGCCACGAGCAGTACTTC. This codes for CASSSEGQGGHEQYF.

The genes are TRBV10-2 and TRBJ1-1; 10 positions agree with TRBD1. The junction had 4 bases not matched to a gene; V was cut back by 8 bases and J by 7 bases. This CDR3 region has 12 residues. CDR1 and CDR2 (germline): WSHSY, SAAADI. CDR3 DNA sequence: TGCGCCAGCGGCCGGGACAGGGGTGAAGCTTTCTTT. Protein: CASGRDRGEAFF.

V and J are TRBV19 and TRBJ2-7, with a tentative D call TRBD1 (6 bases). This CDR3 has 14 residues. V lost 4 bases, J lost 3 bases, and 13 bases lay in between. Germline CDR1 LNHDA, CDR2 SQIVND (reference sequence). CDR3 nucleotides: TGTGCCAGTAGTACCCCTTCGACAGGCTACGAGCAGTACTTC. Translated: CASSTPSTGYEQYF.

Here the CDR3 DNA reads TGTGCCAGCAGCTTATCAGGGGACAGGGGGCTCTGGGGCAATCAGCCCCAGCATTTT. This gives the protein CASSLSGDRGLWGNQPQHF. V usage is TRBV7-9 and J usage is TRBJ1-5; TRBD1 matches at 12 bases. The germline V gene has CDR1 SEHNR and CDR2 FQNEAQ (reference sequence). CDR3 length equals 19 residues. Unmatched junction bases numbered 10, after V lost 2 bases and J lost 2 bases.

CDR3 bases: TGTGCCAGTAAATCCCTCGGGGACGCTGTCAATGAGCAGTTCTTC. This codes for CASKSLGDAVNEQFF. The genes are TRBV19 and TRBJ2-1; D may match TRBD1 or TRBD2 (5 bases each). Germline V CDR1 and CDR2: LNHDA, SQIVND (reference sequence). The length of the CDR3 is 15 residues. Trimming removed 7 bases at V and 6 bases at J, with 19 bases between.

This sequence joins TRBV7-2 and TRBJ2-5; the match to TRBD2 covers 8 bases. This CDR3 is built from 17 residues. Germline CDR1 is SGHTA and CDR2 is FQGNSA. V shed 0 bases and J 3 bases; nucleotides not matched to a gene: 9. Here the CDR3 reads CASSLAPPGGPEETQYF. CDR3 in DNA: TGTGCCAGCAGCTTAGCCCCCCCGGGAGGGCCGGAAGAGACCCAGTACTTC.

The V and J genes are TRBV4-2 and TRBJ2-5; D gene unclear. Germline loops: CDR1 LGHNA, CDR2 YNFKEQ. Trimming shortened V by 2 bases and J by 0 bases, and 7 bases separated the two germline ends. CDR3 size: 14 residues. For the CDR3, the DNA is TGTGCCAGCAGCCAAAGCGATTACCAAGAGACCCAGTACTTC. Translation: CASSQSDYQETQYF.

This rearrangement joins TRBV4-1 to TRBJ2-2; 8 bases line up with TRBD2. CDR3 length equals 19 residues. J gave up 5 bases and V 5 bases, and 19 bases lay outside the gene matches. Looked up from germline, CDR1 is MGHRA and CDR2 is YSYEKL. This chain's CDR3 is CASSFDPIRGTRETGELFF. The CDR3, as DNA: TGCGCCAGCAGCTTTGACCCTATAAGGGGGACTAGGGAGACCGGGGAGCTGTTTTTT.

This chain uses TRBV15 with TRBJ2-3; no firm D call. This CDR3 has 15 amino acids. Germline CDR1 reads LNHNV; CDR2 reads YYDKDF (reference sequence). Trimming took 0 bases from V and 5 from J, leaving 12 bases between them. The CDR3 here is CATSRDGQLGDTQYF. For the CDR3, the DNA is TGTGCCACCAGCAGAGACGGTCAGCTGGGAGATACGCAGTATTTT.

V gene TRBV28 combines with J gene TRBJ2-3; tentative D call: TRBD2 (7 bases). The germline gives CDR1 MDHEN, CDR2 SYDVKM. Trimming removed 3 bases from V and 1 base from J, with 11 bases in between. The CDR3 covers 15 residues. The CDR3 reads CASSFRGGRTDTQYF. DNA of the CDR3: TGTGCCAGCAGTTTCAGGGGAGGGCGCACAGATACGCAGTATTTT.

The V gene is TRBV7-6, the J gene TRBJ2-7, with 11 bases aligning to TRBD1. The junction had 3 bases not matched to a gene; V was cut back by 5 bases and J by 0 bases. CDR1 SGHVS and CDR2 FNYEAQ come from the germline V gene. The CDR3 loop spans 15 amino acids. The CDR3 bases are TGTGCCAGCAGCCAGGGACAGGGGGGCTCCTACGAGCAGTACTTC. It codes for CASSQGQGGSYEQYF.

The chain joins TRBV28 to TRBJ1-4; 8 positions agree with TRBD1. The germline V gene has CDR1 MDHEN and CDR2 SYDVKM. This CDR3 is 13 amino acids long. J lost 5 bases, V lost 11 bases, and 7 bases had no gene match. In DNA, the CDR3 is TGTGCCGCAGGGGGCGCGATGAATGAAAAACTGTTTTTT. Translating gives CAAGGAMNEKLFF.

The V call is TRBV10-2, the J call TRBJ1-1; D is unclear. The CDR3 is 13 residues long. V shed 6 bases and J shed 0 bases, with 8 bases lying between them. In germline, CDR1 is WSHSY, CDR2 SAAADI. In DNA form, the CDR3 reads TGCGCCAGCAGCCCGGGCCTGAACACTGAAGCTTTCTTT. As protein: CASSPGLNTEAFF.

V usage is TRBV30 and J usage is TRBJ2-7, with TRBD1 identical over 8 bases. There are 15 residues in the CDR3. Germline CDR1 and CDR2: GTSNPN and SVGIG (reference sequence). V lost 1 base and J lost 0; bases outside the gene matches: 5. The CDR3, as DNA: TGTGCCTGGAGTGCTGACAGGGGAAGCTCCTACGAGCAGTACTTC. Its protein is CAWSADRGSSYEQYF.

V and J are TRBV28 and TRBJ1-3; D is unresolved. The V end was cut by 8 bases, the J end by 0 bases, with 5 bases between. From germline, CDR1 is MDHEN and CDR2 SYDVKM. This CDR3 has 12 amino acids. The CDR3 nucleotides read TGTGCCAGCGGGGTCTCTGGAAACACCATATATTTT. It encodes CASGVSGNTIYF.